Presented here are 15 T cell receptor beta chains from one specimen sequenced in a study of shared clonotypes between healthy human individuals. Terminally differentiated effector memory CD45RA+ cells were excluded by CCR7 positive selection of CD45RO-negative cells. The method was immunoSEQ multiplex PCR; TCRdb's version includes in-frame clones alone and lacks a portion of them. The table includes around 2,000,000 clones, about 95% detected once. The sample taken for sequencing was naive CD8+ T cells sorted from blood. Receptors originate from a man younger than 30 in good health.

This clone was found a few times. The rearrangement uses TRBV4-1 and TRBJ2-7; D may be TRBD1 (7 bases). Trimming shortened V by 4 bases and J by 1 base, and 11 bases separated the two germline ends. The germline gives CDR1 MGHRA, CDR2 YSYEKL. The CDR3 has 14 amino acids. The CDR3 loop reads CASSRGDSSYEQYF. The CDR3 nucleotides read TGCGCCAGCAGCCGGGGGGACAGTTCCTACGAGCAGTACTTC.

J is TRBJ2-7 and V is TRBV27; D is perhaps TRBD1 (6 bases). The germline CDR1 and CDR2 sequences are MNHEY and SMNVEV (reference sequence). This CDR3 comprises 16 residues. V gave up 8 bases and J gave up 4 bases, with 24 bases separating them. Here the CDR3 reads CASGPVYRDKTYEQYF. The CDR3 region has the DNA TGTGCCAGCGGACCAGTTTATAGGGACAAGACTTACGAGCAGTACTTC.

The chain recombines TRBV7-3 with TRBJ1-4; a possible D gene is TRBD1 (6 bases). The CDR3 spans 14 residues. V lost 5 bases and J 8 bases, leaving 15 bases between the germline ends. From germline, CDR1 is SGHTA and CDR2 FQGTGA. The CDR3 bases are TGTGCCAGCAGCCCCACAGGGTTGGGGGAAAAACTGTTTTTT. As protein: CASSPTGLGEKLFF. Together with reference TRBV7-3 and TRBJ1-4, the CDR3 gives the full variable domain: GAGVSQTPSNKVTEKGKYVELRCDPISGHTALYWYRQSLGQGPEFLIYFQGTGAADDSGLPNDRFFAVRPEGSVSTLKIQRTERGDSAVYLCASSPTGLGEKLFFGSGTQLSVL.

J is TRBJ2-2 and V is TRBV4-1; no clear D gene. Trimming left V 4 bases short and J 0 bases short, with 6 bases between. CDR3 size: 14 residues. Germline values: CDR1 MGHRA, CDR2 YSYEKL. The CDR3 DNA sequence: TGCGCCAGCAGCCTCATTACGAACACCGGGGAGCTGTTTTTT. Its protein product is CASSLITNTGELFF.

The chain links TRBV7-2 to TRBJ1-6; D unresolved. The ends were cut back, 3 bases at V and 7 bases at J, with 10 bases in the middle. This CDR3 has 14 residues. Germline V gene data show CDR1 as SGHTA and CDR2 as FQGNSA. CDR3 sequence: CASSFGDSNSPLHF. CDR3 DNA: TGTGCCAGCAGCTTTGGCGATTCCAATTCACCCCTCCACTTT.

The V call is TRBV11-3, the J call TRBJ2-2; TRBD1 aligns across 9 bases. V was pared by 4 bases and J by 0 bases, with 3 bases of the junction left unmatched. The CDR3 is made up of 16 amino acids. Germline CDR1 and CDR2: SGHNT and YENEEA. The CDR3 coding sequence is TGTGCCAGCAGCTCATGGACAGGGGCGAACACCGGGGAGCTGTTTTTT. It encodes CASSSWTGANTGELFF. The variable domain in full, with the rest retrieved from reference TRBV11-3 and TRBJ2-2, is EAGVVQSPRYKIIEKKQPVAFWCNPISGHNTLYWYLQNLGQGPELLIRYENEEAVDDSQLPKDRFSAERLKGVDSTLKIQPAELGDSAVYLCASSSWTGANTGELFFGEGSRLTVL.

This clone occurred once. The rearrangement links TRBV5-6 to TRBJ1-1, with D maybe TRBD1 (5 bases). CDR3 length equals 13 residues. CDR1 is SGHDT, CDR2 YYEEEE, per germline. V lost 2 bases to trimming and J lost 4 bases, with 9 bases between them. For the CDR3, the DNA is TGTGCCAGCAGCTTACAGGAATTCACTGAAGCTTTCTTT. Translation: CASSLQEFTEAFF.

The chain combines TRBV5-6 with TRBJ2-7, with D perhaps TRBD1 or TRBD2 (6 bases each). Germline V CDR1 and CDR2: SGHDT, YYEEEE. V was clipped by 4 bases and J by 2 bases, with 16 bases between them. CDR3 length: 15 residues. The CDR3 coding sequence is TGTGCCAGCAGCGCCGAACGGGGGCGGACCTACGAGCAGTACTTC. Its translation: CASSAERGRTYEQYF.

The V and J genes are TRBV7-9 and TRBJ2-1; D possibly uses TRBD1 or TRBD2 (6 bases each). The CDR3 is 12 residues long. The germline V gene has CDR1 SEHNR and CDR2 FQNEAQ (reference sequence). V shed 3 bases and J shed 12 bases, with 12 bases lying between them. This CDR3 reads CASSFGGTTQFF. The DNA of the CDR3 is TGTGCCAGCAGCTTTGGCGGGACAACGCAGTTCTTC.

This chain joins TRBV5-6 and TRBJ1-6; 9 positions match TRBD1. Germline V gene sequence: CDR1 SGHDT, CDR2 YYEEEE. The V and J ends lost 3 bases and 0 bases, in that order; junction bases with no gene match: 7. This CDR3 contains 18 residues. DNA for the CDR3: TGTGCCAGCAGCTCGGCCCCGGGACAGGGCTCCTATAATTCACCCCTCCACTTT. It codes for CASSSAPGQGSYNSPLHF.

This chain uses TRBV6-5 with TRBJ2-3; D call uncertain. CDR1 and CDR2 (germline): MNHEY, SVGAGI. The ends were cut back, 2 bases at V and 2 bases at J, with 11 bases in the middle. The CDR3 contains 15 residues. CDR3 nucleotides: TGTGCCAGCAGTTACGATGGGGTCCCCACAGATACGCAGTATTTT. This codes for CASSYDGVPTDTQYF.

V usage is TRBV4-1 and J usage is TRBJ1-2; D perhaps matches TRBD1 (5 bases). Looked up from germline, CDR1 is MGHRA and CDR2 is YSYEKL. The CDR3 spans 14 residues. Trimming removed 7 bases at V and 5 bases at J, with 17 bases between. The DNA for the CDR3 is TGCGCCAGCACCCCCCGGGAAGGGGCTTATGGCTACACCTTC. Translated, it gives CASTPREGAYGYTF.

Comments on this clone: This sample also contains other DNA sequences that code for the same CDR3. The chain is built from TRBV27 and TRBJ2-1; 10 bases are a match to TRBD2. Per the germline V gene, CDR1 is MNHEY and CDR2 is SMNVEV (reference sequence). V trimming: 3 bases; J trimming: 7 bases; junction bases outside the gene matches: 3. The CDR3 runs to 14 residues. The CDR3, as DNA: TGTGCCAGCAGTTTGAGCGGGGGGGCTAATGAGCAGTTCTTC. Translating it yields CASSLSGGANEQFF.

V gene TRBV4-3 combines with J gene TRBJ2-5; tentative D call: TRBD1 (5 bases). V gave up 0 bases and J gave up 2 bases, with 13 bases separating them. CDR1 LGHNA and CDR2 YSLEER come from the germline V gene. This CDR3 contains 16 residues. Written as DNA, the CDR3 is TGCGCCAGCAGCCAAGAAGGGGTCGGGTTTCAAGAGACCCAGTACTTC. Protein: CASSQEGVGFQETQYF.

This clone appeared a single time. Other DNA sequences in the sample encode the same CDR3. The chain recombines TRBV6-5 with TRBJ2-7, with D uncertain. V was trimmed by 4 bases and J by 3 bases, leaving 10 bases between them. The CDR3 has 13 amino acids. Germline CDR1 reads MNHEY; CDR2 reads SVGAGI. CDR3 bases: TGTGCCAGCAGTTCCGGGCTGGGCTACGAGCAGTACTTC. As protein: CASSSGLGYEQYF.